The 7 T cell receptor beta chains below come from one sample, sequenced in a study of blood T cell repertoires in COVID-19. Generated by immunoSEQ multiplex PCR, the TCRdb table keeps only in-frame clones and is missing some. The sample records roughly 220,000 clones, around four fifths being singletons. Sequenced: peripheral blood. The receptors stem from a young man with active or convalescent COVID-19.

The genes are TRBV27 and TRBJ2-5, with D unresolved. V was cut by 7 bases and J by 0 bases, with 9 bases left in between. Germline V gene data show CDR1 as MNHEY and CDR2 as SMNVEV (reference sequence). This CDR3 has 13 residues. CDR3 nucleotide sequence: TGTGCCAGCAAACAGATCAACCAAGAGACCCAGTACTTC. Its protein is CASKQINQETQYF.

This rearrangement joins TRBV5-1 to TRBJ1-4, with D possibly being TRBD1 (5 bases). CDR3 size: 13 residues. From germline, CDR1 is SGHRS and CDR2 YFSETQ. Between the trimmed V and J ends, which lost 5 bases and 6 bases, there was a span of 11 bases. CDR3 loop: CASSFSGDEKLFF. Written as DNA, the CDR3 is TGCGCCAGCAGTTTTTCGGGGGATGAAAAACTGTTTTTT.

The V and J genes are TRBV6-2 or TRBV6-3 and TRBJ1-1; TRBD1 might be the D (5 bases). The CDR3 is 16 residues long. Trimming took 5 bases from V and 0 from J, leaving 16 bases between them. The germline V gene encodes CDR1 MNHEY and CDR2 SVGEGT. CDR3 amino acids: CASSAGRLLLNTEAFF. The CDR3 nucleotides are TGTGCCAGCAGTGCGGGACGGCTCTTGTTGAACACTGAAGCTTTCTTT.

V and J are TRBV6-6 and TRBJ2-7; 7 bases line up with TRBD1. The CDR3 has 14 residues. J gave up 3 bases and V 6 bases, and 8 bases lay outside the gene matches. Germline V lookup: CDR1 MNHNY, CDR2 SVGAGI (reference sequence). The DNA for the CDR3 is TGTGCCAGCAGGCGAGGGACAGTCTACTACGAGCAGTACTTC. Encoded protein: CASRRGTVYYEQYF.

The chain recombines TRBV5-4 with TRBJ1-2; D gene ambiguous. In germline, CDR1 is SGHNT, CDR2 YYREEE (reference sequence). The CDR3 contains 14 residues. The V end was cut by 4 bases, the J end by 1 base, with 11 bases between. The DNA for the CDR3 is TGTGCCAGCAGCCCCGGAGGGCGTAACTATGGCTACACCTTC. It translates to CASSPGGRNYGYTF.

The rearrangement links TRBV9 to TRBJ2-5; possibly TRBD2 for D (6 bases). Between the trimmed V and J ends, which lost 3 bases and 0 bases, there was a span of 12 bases. This CDR3 has 15 amino acids. Germline CDR1 reads SGDLS; CDR2 reads YYNGEE. CDR3 loop: CASSAAEGYQETQYF. The CDR3 DNA reads as TGTGCCAGCAGCGCGGCGGAGGGGTACCAAGAGACCCAGTACTTC.

J is TRBJ2-7 and V is TRBV5-4; the match to TRBD2 covers 7 bases. Per germline, CDR1 SGHNT and CDR2 YYREEE (reference sequence). CDR3 length: 13 residues. V lost 4 bases to trimming and J lost 6 bases; unmatched junction nucleotides: 7. CDR3 loop: CASSHPGGVEQYF. In DNA form, the CDR3 reads TGTGCCAGCAGCCATCCGGGAGGTGTCGAGCAGTACTTC.